This section outlines one T cell receptor beta chain sequence together with its context. Primers: 60 Vbeta forward and 13 Jbeta reverse. The protocol was immunoSEQ multiplex PCR, while the TCRdb copy is restricted to in-frame clones and leaves out a portion. The sample yields some 150,000 clones, approximately 84% seen once. Germline V gene data show CDR1 as SGHTA and CDR2 as FQGNSA. The length of the CDR3 is 16 residues. The ends lost 5 bases at V and 3 bases at J; junction bases unmatched: 10. The data originate from a study of cytomegalovirus exposure and HLA in healthy donors. The chain combines TRBV7-2 with TRBJ2-7, with 10 bases aligning to TRBD2. This clonotype was sampled from a woman aged 45 to 65 in good health and CMV-seropositive. Input material: PBMCs. The CDR3 region is CASSPPGLAENYEQYF. As DNA, the CDR3 is TGTGCCAGCAGCCCCCCCGGACTAGCGGAAAACTACGAGCAGTACTTC. The variable domain in full, completed from reference TRBV7-2 and TRBJ2-7, reads GAGVSQSPSNKVTEKGKDVELRCDPISGHTALYWYRQSLGQGLEFLIYFQGNSAPDKSGLPSDRFSAERTGGSVSTLTIQRTQQEDSAVYLCASSPPGLAENYEQYFGPGTRLTVT.